Shown below are 5 T cell receptor beta chains from a single sample sequenced in a study of blood T cell repertoires in COVID-19. Measured with immunoSEQ multiplex PCR; TCRdb has only the in-frame clones, and not every one. The data hold tens of thousands of clones, with roughly 86% observed a single time. Sequenced: peripheral blood. The source of these receptors is an elderly woman with acute or convalescent COVID-19.

The chain carries TRBV4-2 and TRBJ2-5; 7 bases are a match to TRBD2. From germline, CDR1 is LGHNA and CDR2 YNFKEQ. The CDR3 covers 15 residues. J lost 2 bases, V lost 2 bases, and 5 bases had no gene match. In DNA, the CDR3 is TGTGCCAGCAGCCAACTGGCAGCGGGGCAAGAGACCCAGTACTTC. Amino acids: CASSQLAAGQETQYF.

This clone appeared a single time. This sequence joins TRBV7-6 and TRBJ1-4; 8 bases map to TRBD1. Germline V CDR1 and CDR2: SGHVS, FNYEAQ. V shed 4 bases, J shed 7 bases, and the junction held 11 bases outside the gene matches. CDR3 size: 16 residues. CDR3 residues: CASSSQTTGDVEKLFF. For the CDR3, the DNA is TGTGCCAGCAGCTCACAAACGACAGGGGATGTTGAAAAACTGTTTTTT.

The chain carries TRBV19 and TRBJ2-5; D is unresolved. The V gene's germline CDR1 is LNHDA and CDR2 SQIVND (reference sequence). V was trimmed by 7 bases and J by 2 bases, leaving 17 bases between them. CDR3 length: 15 amino acids. The CDR3 region has the DNA TGTGCCAGTAACCCTTCCGCGGCAGCTCAAGAGACCCAGTACTTC. This codes for CASNPSAAAQETQYF. The variable domain in full, completed from reference TRBV19 and TRBJ2-5, reads DGGITQSPKYLFRKEGQNVTLSCEQNLNHDAMYWYRQDPGQGLRLIYYSQIVNDFQKGDIAEGYSVSREKKESFPLTVTSAQKNPTAFYLCASNPSAAAQETQYFGPGTRLLVL.

V and J are TRBV5-1 and TRBJ2-3; D unresolved. The CDR3 is 13 amino acids. Trimming took 0 bases from V and 1 from J, leaving 3 bases between them. The germline V gene has CDR1 SGHRS and CDR2 YFSETQ. The CDR3 loop reads CASSLAGTDTQYF. The DNA for the CDR3 is TGCGCCAGCAGCTTGGCCGGCACAGATACGCAGTATTTT.

The V call is TRBV6-2 or TRBV6-3, the J call TRBJ2-7; TRBD2 might be the D (5 bases). The CDR3 has 13 residues. CDR1 and CDR2 from the germline V gene are MNHEY and SVGEGT. Trimming took off 5 bases at V and 2 bases at J, with 10 bases between the two ends. The CDR3 DNA sequence: TGTGCCAGCAGTCGGACTTTTCCCTACGAGCAGTACTTC. Its protein product is CASSRTFPYEQYF.